The following is a T cell receptor (beta chain) sequence with its context. Its antigen remains unknown. The sample is drawn from a study of T cell responses to AZD1222 COVID-19 vaccine. Sequenced by immunoSEQ multiplex PCR; TCRdb stores in-frame clones only, minus some. The sample holds about 120,000 clones, around nine tenths seen once. Broader study findings: Reports indicate that nearly half of spike-specific TCRs are directed at unmutated variant regions. No repertoire was sampled before or during the peak T cell response, only after it.

Germline-derived CDR1 and CDR2 are LNHDA and SQIVND (reference sequence). This CDR3 has 16 amino acids. Trimming cost V 5 bases and J 7 bases; bases outside gene matches: 9. The sample in question was peripheral blood, obtained on day 0 of AZD1222 vaccination. V usage is TRBV19 and J usage is TRBJ2-1; 12 bases fit TRBD2. The receptor was isolated from an adult in good health. DNA of the CDR3: TGTGCCAGTAGTGCGCAGACTAGCGGGAGCGCTAATGAGCAGTTCTTC. This sequence encodes CASSAQTSGSANEQFF. Together with reference TRBV19 and TRBJ2-1, the CDR3 gives the full variable domain: DGGITQSPKYLFRKEGQNVTLSCEQNLNHDAMYWYRQDPGQGLRLIYYSQIVNDFQKGDIAEGYSVSREKKESFPLTVTSAQKNPTAFYLCASSAQTSGSANEQFFGPGTRLTVL.